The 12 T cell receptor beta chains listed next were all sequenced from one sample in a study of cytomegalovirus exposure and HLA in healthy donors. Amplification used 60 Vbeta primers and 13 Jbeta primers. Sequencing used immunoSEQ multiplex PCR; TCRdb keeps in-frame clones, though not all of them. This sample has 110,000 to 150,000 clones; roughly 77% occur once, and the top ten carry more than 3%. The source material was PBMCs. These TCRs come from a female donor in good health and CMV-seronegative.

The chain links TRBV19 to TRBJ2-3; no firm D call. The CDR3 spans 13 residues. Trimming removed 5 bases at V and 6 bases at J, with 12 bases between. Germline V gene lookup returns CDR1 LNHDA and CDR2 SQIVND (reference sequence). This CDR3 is CASSELPEDTQYF. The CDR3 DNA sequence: TGTGCCAGTAGTGAGTTACCGGAGGATACGCAGTATTTT.

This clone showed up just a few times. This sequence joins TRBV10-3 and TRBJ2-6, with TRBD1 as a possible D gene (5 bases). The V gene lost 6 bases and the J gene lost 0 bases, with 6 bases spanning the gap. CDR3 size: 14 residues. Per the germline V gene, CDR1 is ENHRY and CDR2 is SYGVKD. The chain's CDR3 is CAIRDNSGANVLTF. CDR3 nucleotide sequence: TGTGCCATCAGGGACAACTCTGGGGCCAACGTCCTGACTTTC.

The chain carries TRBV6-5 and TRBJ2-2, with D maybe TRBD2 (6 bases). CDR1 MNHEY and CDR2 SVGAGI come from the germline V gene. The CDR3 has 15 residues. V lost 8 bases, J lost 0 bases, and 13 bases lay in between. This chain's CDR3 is CASERSGANTGELFF. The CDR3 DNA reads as TGTGCCAGCGAAAGGTCGGGGGCGAACACCGGGGAGCTGTTTTTT.

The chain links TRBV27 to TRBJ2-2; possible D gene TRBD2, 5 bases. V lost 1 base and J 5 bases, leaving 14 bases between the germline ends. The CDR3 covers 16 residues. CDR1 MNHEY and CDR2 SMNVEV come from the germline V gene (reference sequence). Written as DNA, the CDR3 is TGTGCCAGCAGTTTATGGGAGAATAGAATAACCGGGGAGCTGTTTTTT. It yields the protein CASSLWENRITGELFF.

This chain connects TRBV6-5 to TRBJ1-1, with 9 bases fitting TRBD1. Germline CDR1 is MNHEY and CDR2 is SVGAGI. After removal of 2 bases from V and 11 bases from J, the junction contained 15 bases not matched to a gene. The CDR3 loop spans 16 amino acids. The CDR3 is CASSYQGQGTSRPAFF. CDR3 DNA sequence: TGTGCCAGCAGTTACCAGGGACAGGGAACCTCTCGCCCGGCTTTCTTT.

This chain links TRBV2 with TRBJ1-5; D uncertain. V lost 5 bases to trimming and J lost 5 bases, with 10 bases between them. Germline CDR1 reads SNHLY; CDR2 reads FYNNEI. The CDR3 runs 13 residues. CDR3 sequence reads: CASSQGPYQPQHF. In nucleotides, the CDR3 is TGTGCCAGCAGTCAAGGTCCTTATCAGCCCCAGCATTTT.

The CDR3, as DNA: TGTGCCAGCAGTGATACCGGGACAGCCTATGGCTACACCTTC. Amino acid sequence: CASSDTGTAYGYTF. The rearrangement links TRBV25-1 to TRBJ1-2; 7 bases fit TRBD1. The ends lost 3 bases at V and 4 bases at J; junction bases unmatched: 5. The CDR3 contains 14 residues. Per the germline V gene, CDR1 is MGHDK and CDR2 is SYGVNS.

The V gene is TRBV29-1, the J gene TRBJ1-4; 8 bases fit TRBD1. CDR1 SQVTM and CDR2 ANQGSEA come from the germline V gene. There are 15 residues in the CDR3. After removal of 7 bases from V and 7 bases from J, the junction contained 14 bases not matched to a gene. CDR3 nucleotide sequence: TGCAGCGCTATACCGGGGCCCACAGGGGGTGAAAAACTGTTTTTT. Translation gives CSAIPGPTGGEKLFF. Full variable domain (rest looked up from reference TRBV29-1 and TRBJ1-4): SAVISQKPSRDICQRGTSLTIQCQVDSQVTMMFWYRQQPGQSLTLIATANQGSEATYESGFVIDKFPISRPNLTFSTLTVSNMSPEDSSIYLCSAIPGPTGGEKLFFGSGTQLSVL.

CDR3 region: CASSLGGGQEQPQHF. CDR3 coding DNA: TGTGCCAGCAGCTTAGGTGGAGGGCAGGAGCAGCCCCAGCATTTT. J is TRBJ1-5 and V is TRBV7-2, with D hard to call. This CDR3 contains 15 residues. V shed 1 base and J shed 7 bases, with 14 bases lying between them. CDR1 and CDR2 (germline): SGHTA, FQGNSA.

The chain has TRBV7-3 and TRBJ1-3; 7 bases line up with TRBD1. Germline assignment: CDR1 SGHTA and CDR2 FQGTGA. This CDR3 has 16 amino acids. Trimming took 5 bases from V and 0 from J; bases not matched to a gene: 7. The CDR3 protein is CASSTGQPSSGNTIYF. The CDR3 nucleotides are TGTGCCAGCAGCACGGGACAGCCAAGCTCTGGAAACACCATATATTTT.

The CDR3 region has the DNA TGCGCCAGCAGCGTGGAGGCCGAATACGAGCAGTACTTC. Encoded protein: CASSVEAEYEQYF. The chain uses TRBV4-1 and TRBJ2-7; tentative D call: TRBD2 (5 bases). Germline CDR1 MGHRA, CDR2 YSYEKL. The length of the CDR3 is 13 residues. V dropped 5 bases and J dropped 4 bases, with 12 bases sitting between them.

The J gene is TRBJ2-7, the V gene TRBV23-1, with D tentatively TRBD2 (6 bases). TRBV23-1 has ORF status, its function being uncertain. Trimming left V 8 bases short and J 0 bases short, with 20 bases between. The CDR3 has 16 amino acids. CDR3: CASRPPNGGSSYEQYF. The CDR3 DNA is TGCGCCAGCCGCCCCCCCAACGGGGGATCCTCCTACGAGCAGTACTTC.